These T cell receptor beta chains were read from a single sample in a study of blood T cells in healthy people across ages. Each CDR3 protein gets one entry after TCRdb re-called the 5' RACE reads with MiXCR. This sample has 800,000 to 950,000 distinct CDR3 sequences, with about 48% found just once. Sequencing was carried out using blood. All receptors come from a man aged 30 to 39 in good health. CDR3s include the opening cysteine and the closing phenylalanine or tryptophan. The D gene is left open where the match is weak. Only some rows state a clone size, as once, few, many or a class for expanded clones.

d_gene	v_gene	j_gene	abundance	CDR3aa	CDR3nt
NA	TRBV19	TRBJ2-1	NA	CASSMGFSYNEQFF	TGTGCCAGTAGTATGGGGTTCTCCTACAATGAGCAGTTCTTC
TRBD2	TRBV20-1	TRBJ2-4	few	CSAPRTSGGDLNIQYF	TGCAGTGCTCCTCGGACTAGCGGGGGAGACTTAAACATTCAGTACTTC
NA	TRBV4-1	TRBJ1-1	NA	CASSQEVRGTGAFF	TGCGCCAGCAGCCAAGAAGTTCGGGGAACGGGAGCTTTCTTT
NA	TRBV9	TRBJ2-1	once	CASSVGFIGDEQFF	TGTGCCAGCAGCGTAGGCTTTATAGGGGATGAGCAGTTCTTC
NA	TRBV6-2/TRBV6-3	TRBJ2-3	few	CASSKAGNSRDTQYF	TGTGCCAGCAGTAAAGCCGGGAATTCGCGGGATACGCAGTATTTT
NA	TRBV5-6	TRBJ2-7	NA	CASSFSRSGEQYF	TGTGCCAGCAGCTTTAGCAGGTCTGGCGAGCAGTACTTC
TRBD1	TRBV29-1	TRBJ2-6	few	CSVFPGTGKIGGANVLTF	TGCAGCGTTTTCCCCGGGACAGGGAAGATAGGCGGGGCCAACGTCCTGACTTTC
NA	TRBV20-1	TRBJ1-3	NA	CSARDWGQALSGNTIYF	TGCAGTGCTAGAGATTGGGGACAAGCCCTCTCTGGAAACACCATATATTTT
TRBD2	TRBV5-1	TRBJ2-7	NA	CASSLDSGVLVQYF	TGCGCCAGCAGCTTGGACAGCGGGGTCCTCGTGCAGTACTTC
TRBD2	TRBV3-1	TRBJ2-7	NA	CASSRDGGESVLEQYF	TGTGCCAGCAGCCGAGACGGGGGGGAATCTGTGTTGGAGCAGTACTTC
NA	TRBV4-3	TRBJ1-1	NA	CASSQETEAFF	TGCGCCAGCAGCCAAGAGACTGAAGCTTTCTTT
TRBD1	TRBV6-5	TRBJ1-2	NA	CASSAGGGRGYTF	TGTGCCAGCAGCGCAGGGGGCGGACGAGGCTACACCTTC
TRBD2	TRBV20-1	TRBJ2-1	NA	CSARTSGGRSSYNEQFF	TGCAGTGCTAGAACTAGCGGGGGCCGGAGCTCCTACAATGAGCAGTTCTTC
NA	TRBV6-2/TRBV6-3	TRBJ1-2	NA	CASSHPQGSYYGYTF	TGTGCCAGCAGCCACCCGCAGGGCAGCTACTATGGCTACACCTTC
NA	TRBV7-2	TRBJ2-7	NA	CASSFTGGLSYEQYF	TGTGCCAGCAGCTTCACGGGGGGCCTCTCCTACGAGCAGTACTTC
TRBD2	TRBV29-1	TRBJ2-6	NA	CSVPGGSSGANVLTF	TGCAGCGTACCGGGGGGAAGCTCTGGGGCCAACGTCCTGACTTTC
NA	TRBV6-1	TRBJ1-4	NA	CASSEWSGRLFF	TGTGCCAGCAGTGAATGGTCGGGGCGACTGTTTTTT
TRBD1	TRBV6-5	TRBJ1-2	NA	CASRGQEPYGYTF	TGTGCCAGCAGGGGACAGGAACCCTATGGCTACACCTTC
TRBD1	TRBV24-1	TRBJ2-2	NA	CATSDQWTGNTGELFF	TGTGCCACCAGTGATCAATGGACAGGAAATACCGGGGAGCTGTTTTTT
NA	TRBV6-5	TRBJ2-3	NA	CASSRPGEHTQYF	TGTGCCAGCAGTAGACCAGGGGAACATACGCAGTATTTT
TRBD1	TRBV20-1	TRBJ1-2	NA	CSARAAQGQGYGYTF	TGCAGTGCTAGAGCCGCACAGGGGCAGGGCTATGGCTACACCTTC
NA	TRBV12-3/TRBV12-4	TRBJ2-1	NA	CASSLTEAGEQFF	TGTGCCAGCAGTTTAACGGAGGCAGGGGAGCAGTTCTTC
TRBD2	TRBV6-6	TRBJ2-1	NA	CASSSGTGGGNEQFF	TGTGCCAGCAGTTCCGGGACTGGCGGGGGCAATGAGCAGTTCTTC
NA	TRBV30	TRBJ2-7	NA	CAWTQGYEQYF	TGTGCCTGGACGCAGGGCTACGAGCAGTACTTC
TRBD2	TRBV7-8	TRBJ2-7	NA	CASSLDPRNGLAVYEQYF	TGTGCCAGCAGCTTAGATCCCAGGAACGGACTAGCGGTATACGAGCAGTACTTC
NA	TRBV27	TRBJ2-2	NA	CASSSTDNTGELFF	TGTGCCAGCAGTTCCACTGATAACACCGGGGAGCTGTTTTTT
NA	TRBV29-1	TRBJ2-7	few	CSVVPVGSSYEQYF	TGCAGCGTCGTCCCTGTTGGGTCCTCCTACGAGCAGTACTTC
NA	TRBV4-2	TRBJ1-6	few	CASSQDFGISPLHF	TGTGCCAGCAGCCAAGATTTCGGGATTTCACCCCTCCACTTT
NA	TRBV20-1	TRBJ2-3	NA	CSAFGGDGTDTQYF	TGCAGTGCTTTTGGCGGGGACGGCACAGATACGCAGTATTTT
NA	TRBV6-2/TRBV6-3	TRBJ1-2	NA	CASRTTGLANYGYTF	TGTGCCAGCAGGACTACAGGACTAGCTAACTATGGCTACACCTTC
TRBD2	TRBV11-2	TRBJ2-5	NA	CASKRLAGDQETQYF	TGTGCCAGCAAGAGGTTAGCGGGGGATCAAGAGACCCAGTACTTC
NA	TRBV27	TRBJ1-2	NA	CASSFQSGRGASYGYTF	TGTGCCAGCAGTTTCCAGTCAGGAAGGGGCGCTAGCTATGGCTACACCTTC
NA	TRBV6-1	TRBJ1-1	few	CASSGQTSGNTEAFF	TGTGCCAGCAGTGGACAGACCTCTGGGAACACTGAAGCTTTCTTT
NA	TRBV12-5	TRBJ2-2	NA	CASGLSGFGGELFF	TGTGCTAGTGGCCTTAGTGGGTTCGGCGGGGAGCTGTTTTTT
NA	TRBV4-2	TRBJ2-3	few	CASSLYEGGSTDTQYF	TGTGCCAGCAGCCTCTACGAGGGGGGCAGCACAGATACGCAGTATTTT
NA	TRBV2	TRBJ1-6	few	CASSVRGNSPLHF	TGTGCCAGCAGTGTCCGAGGGAATTCACCCCTCCACTTT
NA	TRBV9	TRBJ2-7	NA	CASSASAGTGYEQYF	TGTGCCAGCAGCGCCTCAGCCGGGACTGGCTACGAGCAGTACTTC
NA	TRBV4-1	TRBJ1-2	NA	CASSQDLQRTKGGYTF	TGCGCCAGCAGCCAAGATCTGCAGAGAACGAAGGGAGGCTACACCTTC
TRBD1	TRBV20-1	TRBJ1-6	few	CSAGQSSYNSPLHF	TGCAGTGCGGGACAGAGCTCCTATAATTCACCCCTCCACTTT
NA	TRBV5-1	TRBJ2-2	NA	CASSLVPGVTGELFF	TGCGCCAGCAGCTTGGTGCCAGGGGTCACCGGGGAGCTGTTTTTT
NA	TRBV10-3	TRBJ2-3	NA	CAISGSGSSTDTQYF	TGTGCCATCAGTGGTAGCGGTTCTAGCACAGATACGCAGTATTTT
NA	TRBV10-3	TRBJ2-7	NA	CAIRGAYKQYF	TGTGCCATCAGGGGTGCCTACAAGCAGTACTTC
TRBD1	TRBV9	TRBJ2-5	NA	CASSVRDRGSETQYF	TGTGCCAGCAGCGTCCGGGACAGGGGTTCAGAGACCCAGTACTTC
TRBD2	TRBV7-9	TRBJ2-2	NA	CASSVTSNTGELFF	TGTGCCAGCAGCGTGACTAGCAACACCGGGGAGCTGTTTTTT
TRBD1	TRBV7-3	TRBJ1-2	NA	CASTLTGGAEGYTF	TGTGCCAGCACCCTGACAGGGGGGGCGGAAGGCTACACCTTC
NA	TRBV27	TRBJ1-2	NA	CASRGTSLYYGYTF	TGTGCCAGCAGGGGGACAAGTCTCTACTATGGCTACACCTTC
TRBD1	TRBV12-3/TRBV12-4	TRBJ2-7	few	CASSSTGGGYEQYF	TGTGCCAGCAGTTCGACAGGGGGTGGGTACGAGCAGTACTTC